These T cell receptor beta chains were read from a single sample in a study of immune cell composition in non-small cell lung cancer. Sequenced by immunoSEQ multiplex PCR; TCRdb stores in-frame clones only, minus some. Seen here are under 7,000 clones, just under 80% observed once, and the top ten hold around an eighth. Source material: lung tumor tissue. The receptors derive from a human donor with non-small cell lung cancer. CDR3s include the opening cysteine and the closing phenylalanine or tryptophan. Each record gives: D gene, J gene, V gene, clone size, CDR3 DNA, CDR3 protein. D genes are given only for firm matches. Clone size is shown for a subset of rows, as once, few, many or a class of expanded clone.

TRBD1 | TRBJ1-1 | TRBV14 | few | TGTGCCAGCAGCCAAGCGAGAATGGACAGGGGTCCTGAAGCTTTCTTT | CASSQARMDRGPEAFF
TRBD1 | TRBJ2-1 | TRBV2 | NA | TGTGCCAGCAGTCCTGGACAGGGATTATTCAATGAGCAGTTCTTC | CASSPGQGLFNEQFF
TRBD1 | TRBJ2-5 | TRBV4-1 | NA | TGCGCCAGCAGCTACCGACAGGGGCAGCAAGAGACCCAGTACTTC | CASSYRQGQQETQYF
TRBD1 | TRBJ2-7 | TRBV2 | NA | TGTGCCAGCAGTGGCCAGGGGGCGAATTACTTC | CASSGQGANYF
TRBD1 | TRBJ1-1 | TRBV7-2 | once | TGTGCCAGCAGCCATTCCGTTAATACAGGGGCCATGGAAGCTTTCTTT | CASSHSVNTGAMEAFF
NA | TRBJ1-2 | TRBV10-3 | NA | TGTGCCATCAGTGAATGGGGCGAGGTTGGCTACACCTTC | CAISEWGEVGYTF
TRBD1 | TRBJ2-5 | TRBV27 | few | TGTGCCAGCAGTTCAGACAGGGGGTGGGAGACCCAGTACTTC | CASSSDRGWETQYF
TRBD1 | TRBJ2-1 | TRBV12-5 | NA | TGTGCTAGTGGTTTGGGCGACGACAGGGACAACTACAATGAGCAGTTCTTC | CASGLGDDRDNYNEQFF
NA | TRBJ1-1 | TRBV10-3 | few | TGTGCCATCAGTGAGTCCTCAGTGGTAGGGGCTGAAGCTTTCTTT | CAISESSVVGAEAFF
TRBD2 | TRBJ2-1 | TRBV7-6 | NA | TGTGCCAGCAGCTCCCTGGGCGGGGGGACCTACAATGAGCAGTTCTTC | CASSSLGGGTYNEQFF
TRBD1 | TRBJ2-5 | TRBV30 | few | TGTGCCTGGAGTGTCGGGGACAGGGGCCGAGAGACCCAGTACTTC | CAWSVGDRGRETQYF
NA | TRBJ1-2 | TRBV5-6 | NA | TGTGCCAGCAGCAATACAGGTGCCTCCCCTTATGGCTACACCTTC | CASSNTGASPYGYTF
TRBD1 | TRBJ1-1 | TRBV5-1 | NA | TGCGCCAGCAGCTTGGGAGGGACAGGGGCTGAAGCTTTCTTT | CASSLGGTGAEAFF
NA | TRBJ2-1 | TRBV7-9 | NA | TGTGCCAGCAGCCCCGAGTGGGCTGAGCAGTTCTTC | CASSPEWAEQFF
NA | TRBJ1-1 | TRBV5-4 | NA | TGTGCCAGCAGCTTGTGGCAGGGGACCCCAGAAGCTTTCTTT | CASSLWQGTPEAFF
TRBD1 | TRBJ2-1 | TRBV27 | few | TGTGCCAGCAGTTTAGACAGGGGGTCCAACAATGAGCAGTTCTTC | CASSLDRGSNNEQFF
NA | TRBJ2-3 | TRBV19 | once | TGTGCCAGTAGTATGGGGCAGTCTAGCACAGATACGCAGTATTTT | CASSMGQSSTDTQYF
TRBD2 | TRBJ2-7 | TRBV30 | NA | TGTGCCTGGAGTGTACCGGGACTAGCGGGAGGGCCCCTAGGCTACGAGCAGTACTTC | CAWSVPGLAGGPLGYEQYF
NA | TRBJ1-5 | TRBV9 | once | TGTGCCAGCAGCGTAGGTCCGGCCCTAGAGCCCCAGCATTTT | CASSVGPALEPQHF
TRBD2 | TRBJ2-5 | TRBV9 | NA | TGTGCCAGCAGCGTATCGACCGGGACTAGCGGGGGAGAGACCCAGTACTTC | CASSVSTGTSGGETQYF
NA | TRBJ1-6 | TRBV7-9 | NA | TGTGCCAGCAGCACACCCACCCGACAGTCGAATAATTCACCCCTCCACTTT | CASSTPTRQSNNSPLHF
NA | TRBJ2-7 | TRBV28 | NA | TGTGCCAGCAGCCAACCTGAGGACTACACCTACGAGCAGTACTTC | CASSQPEDYTYEQYF
NA | TRBJ2-5 | TRBV6-1 | NA | TGTGCCAGCAGTGGGGGCCCCGCAGCGAAGACCCAGTACTTC | CASSGGPAAKTQYF
NA | TRBJ1-2 | TRBV9 | NA | TGTGCCAGCACCCTAGGGGGAGCCCTGGGTAGAAACTATGGCTACACCTTC | CASTLGGALGRNYGYTF
TRBD1 | TRBJ1-1 | TRBV27 | NA | TGTGCCAGCAGTCTCACCCCGGACAGGCTTGAAGCTTTCTTT | CASSLTPDRLEAFF
TRBD2 | TRBJ2-5 | TRBV5-1 | NA | TGCGCCAGCAGCTTGTGGGGGGGACTACAAGAGACCCAGTACTTC | CASSLWGGLQETQYF
NA | TRBJ2-1 | TRBV5-1 | few | TGCGCCAGCAGCCGCTCGGAGCCCTACAATGAGCAGTTCTTC | CASSRSEPYNEQFF
NA | TRBJ1-4 | TRBV28 | NA | TGTGCCAGCAGTGCAGGGGTTTTTAATGAAAAACTGTTTTTT | CASSAGVFNEKLFF
NA | TRBJ1-3 | TRBV18 | NA | TGTGCCAGCTCACCTCCAACAGGGAGTAACACCATATATTTT | CASSPPTGSNTIYF